The 16 T cell receptor beta chains listed next were all sequenced from one sample in a study of shared clonotypes between healthy human individuals. Profiling relied on immunoSEQ multiplex PCR, and the TCRdb table lists in-frame clones only, not all of them. The sample lists 190,000 or so clones; 60% to 75% were seen once. Sequenced material: memory CD4+ T cells sorted from blood. The subset was: CD45RA-negative fraction. The receptors were sampled from a young man in good health.

This clone was detected only a few times. This sequence joins TRBV5-1 and TRBJ1-1, with unresolved D. Trimming took off 1 base at V and 0 bases at J, with 7 bases between the two ends. The germline gives CDR1 SGHRS, CDR2 YFSETQ. The CDR3 has 14 residues. The CDR3 DNA is TGCGCCAGCAGCTTGAGGCAATTGAACACTGAAGCTTTCTTT. This gives the protein CASSLRQLNTEAFF.

The chain recombines TRBV29-1 with TRBJ2-7; 9 nucleotides align to TRBD1. Trimming removed 7 bases from V and 0 bases from J; junction bases left unmatched: 7. Germline V CDR1 and CDR2: SQVTM, ANQGSEA. The CDR3 totals 14 residues. CDR3 sequence: CSAEDRGNSYEQYF. CDR3 bases: TGCAGCGCCGAGGACAGGGGAAACTCCTACGAGCAGTACTTC.

As for this clone: Other DNA variants within this sample encode the same CDR3. The J gene is TRBJ2-7, the V gene TRBV28, with 7 bases that match TRBD1. Germline assignment: CDR1 MDHEN and CDR2 SYDVKM. The CDR3 runs 13 residues. The V and J ends lost 7 bases and 3 bases, in that order; junction bases with no gene match: 6. The DNA for the CDR3 is TGTGCCAGCACACCGGGACAGAGCTACGAGCAGTACTTC. As protein: CASTPGQSYEQYF.

The chain joins TRBV18 to TRBJ2-3; TRBD1 aligns across 9 bases. Germline-derived CDR1 and CDR2 are KGHSH and LQKENI. V shed 4 bases and J 7 bases; nucleotides not matched to a gene: 3. CDR3 length: 13 residues. Here the CDR3 reads CASSRDRENTQYF. In DNA form, the CDR3 reads TGTGCCAGCTCACGGGACAGGGAAAATACGCAGTATTTT.

Worth noting for this clone: An end of the junction differs from the germline gene, which may be a read error. V is TRBV4-1 and J is TRBJ2-4, with 9 bases aligning to TRBD2. The CDR3 runs 17 residues. The germline V gene encodes CDR1 MGHRA and CDR2 YSYEKL. In nucleotides, the CDR3 is TGCGCCAGCAGCCGGTTATCCGGCGGGAGGGCCAGAAACATTCAGTACTTC. Its protein is CASSRLSGGRARNIQYF.

The V gene is TRBV7-6, the J gene TRBJ2-1, with 12 positions matching TRBD2. There are 19 residues in the CDR3. The germline CDR1 and CDR2 sequences are SGHVS and FNYEAQ. J lost 4 bases, V lost 4 bases, and 14 bases had no gene match. The CDR3 bases are TGTGCCAGCAGCTCAGAGCCGGGACTAGCGGGCTCCCCATACAATGAGCAGTTCTTC. This encodes CASSSEPGLAGSPYNEQFF.

The chain is built from TRBV29-1 and TRBJ1-5; no definite D call. Trimming shortened V by 0 bases and J by 4 bases, and 7 bases separated the two germline ends. CDR3 size: 13 residues. Germline-derived CDR1 and CDR2 are SQVTM and ANQGSEA. CDR3 DNA sequence: TGCAGCGTTGAAGATAACGCGAATCAGCCCCAGCATTTT. Translating gives CSVEDNANQPQHF.

The V and J genes are TRBV11-2 and TRBJ2-6, with D possibly being TRBD1 or TRBD2 (5 bases each). The length of the CDR3 is 18 residues. The germline V gene encodes CDR1 SGHAT and CDR2 FQNNGV. V lost 2 bases, J lost 3 bases, and 17 bases lay in between. The CDR3 DNA follows: TGTGCCAGCAGCTTAACGATTTGGGGGATCGGTGGGGCCAACGTCCTGACTTTC. It yields the protein CASSLTIWGIGGANVLTF.

The V gene is TRBV27, the J gene TRBJ2-5; D is unclear. The CDR3 runs 11 residues. CDR1 is MNHEY, CDR2 SMNVEV, per germline (reference sequence). The V gene lost 2 bases and the J gene lost 3 bases, with 1 base spanning the gap. The CDR3 is CASSLKETQYF. Here the CDR3 DNA reads TGTGCCAGCAGTTTAAAAGAGACCCAGTACTTC.

The chain recombines TRBV27 with TRBJ1-5, with TRBD1 as a possible D gene (6 bases). Germline V gene data show CDR1 as MNHEY and CDR2 as SMNVEV (reference sequence). This CDR3 spans 18 amino acids. The V and J ends lost 6 bases and 0 bases respectively, with 21 bases between them. The DNA of the CDR3 is TGTGCCAGCAGCTCAGGGACAACGAGCCCTTATAGCAATCAGCCCCAGCATTTT. It is translated as CASSSGTTSPYSNQPQHF.

The chain uses TRBV18 and TRBJ2-3; 10 nucleotides match TRBD2. Trimming cost V 3 bases and J 10 bases; bases outside gene matches: 7. In germline, CDR1 is KGHSH, CDR2 LQKENI. This CDR3 has 14 amino acids. This CDR3 reads CASSPPTSGRAQYF. CDR3 in DNA: TGTGCCAGCTCACCCCCCACAAGCGGGAGGGCGCAGTATTTT. Full variable domain (missing parts from reference TRBV18 and TRBJ2-3): NAGVMQNPRHLVRRRGQEARLRCSPMKGHSHVYWYRQLPEEGLKFMVYLQKENIIDESGMPKERFSAEFPKEGPSILRIQQVVRGDSAAYFCASSPPTSGRAQYFGPGTRLTVL.

The chain couples TRBV7-8 to TRBJ2-7; D may be TRBD1 (6 bases). This CDR3 spans 15 amino acids. Trimming took 1 base from V and 6 from J, leaving 16 bases between them. Germline loops: CDR1 SGHVS, CDR2 FQNEAQ. Here the CDR3 reads CASSLDRDKGLEQYF. The CDR3 region has the DNA TGTGCCAGCAGCTTAGATCGGGACAAAGGACTCGAGCAGTACTTC.

This clone was detected only a few times. The chain employs TRBV7-2 and TRBJ1-1; D remains unclear. Germline V CDR1 and CDR2: SGHTA, FQGNSA. This CDR3 has 13 amino acids. The V end lost 2 bases, the J end lost 8 bases, and 12 bases lay between the germline ends. The CDR3 is CASSLKGGQEAFF. CDR3 coding DNA: TGTGCCAGCAGCTTAAAGGGCGGGCAAGAAGCTTTCTTT. Supplemented by reference TRBV7-2 and TRBJ1-1, the full variable domain reads GAGVSQSPSNKVTEKGKDVELRCDPISGHTALYWYRQSLGQGLEFLIYFQGNSAPDKSGLPSDRFSAERTGGSVSTLTIQRTQQEDSAVYLCASSLKGGQEAFFGQGTRLTVV.

This rearrangement joins TRBV10-3 to TRBJ1-2; D might be TRBD1 (5 bases). V was trimmed by 3 bases and J by 7 bases, leaving 15 bases between them. Germline values: CDR1 ENHRY, CDR2 SYGVKD. There are 14 residues in the CDR3. Here the CDR3 reads CAISDRGVVLGYTF. In nucleotides, the CDR3 is TGTGCCATCAGTGATCGGGGCGTAGTTCTTGGCTACACCTTC.

The V gene is TRBV6-1, the J gene TRBJ1-2, with a tentative D call TRBD1 (5 bases). CDR3 length equals 15 residues. Germline CDR1 and CDR2: MNHNS and SASEGT. Trimming shortened V by 2 bases and J by 4 bases, and 14 bases separated the two germline ends. The CDR3 spells CASSEMVQGGYGYTF. For the CDR3, the DNA is TGTGCCAGCAGTGAAATGGTTCAGGGTGGCTATGGCTACACCTTC.

The gene calls are TRBV11-2 and TRBJ1-1, with 9 bases identical to TRBD1. This CDR3 is built from 16 residues. The germline CDR1 and CDR2 sequences are SGHAT and FQNNGV. V shed 5 bases, J shed 6 bases, and the junction held 13 bases outside the gene matches. The CDR3 sequence: CASSQGTGILMAEAFF. CDR3 sequence (DNA): TGTGCCAGCAGCCAAGGGACAGGGATCCTTATGGCTGAAGCTTTCTTT.